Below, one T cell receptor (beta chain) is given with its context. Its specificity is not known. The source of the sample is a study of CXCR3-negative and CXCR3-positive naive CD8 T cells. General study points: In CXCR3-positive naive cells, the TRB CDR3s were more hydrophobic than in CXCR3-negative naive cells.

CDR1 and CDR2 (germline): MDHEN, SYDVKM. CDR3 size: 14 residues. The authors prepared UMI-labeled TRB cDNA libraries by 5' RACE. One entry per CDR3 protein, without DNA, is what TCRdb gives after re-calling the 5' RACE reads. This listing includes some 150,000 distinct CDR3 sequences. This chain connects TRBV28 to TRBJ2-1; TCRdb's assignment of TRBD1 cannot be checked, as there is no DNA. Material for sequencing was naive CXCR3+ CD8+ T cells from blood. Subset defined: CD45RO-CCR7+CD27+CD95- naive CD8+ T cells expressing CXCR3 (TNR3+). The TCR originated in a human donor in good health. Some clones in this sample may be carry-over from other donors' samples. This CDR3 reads CASSLSGVGDEQFF. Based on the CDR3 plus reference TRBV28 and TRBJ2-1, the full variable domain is DVKVTQSSRYLVKRTGEKVFLECVQDMDHENMFWYRQDPGLGLRLIYFSYDVKMKEKGDIPEGYSVSREKKERFSLILESASTNQTSMYLCASSLSGVGDEQFFGPGTRLTVL.